Each of the 30 T cell receptor beta chains below was sequenced from the same sample in a study of cytomegalovirus exposure and HLA in healthy donors (TCRdb year 2017). The library was made by the immunoSEQ multiplex PCR assay. A mixture of 60 forward primers for TCR Vbeta segments and 13 reverse primers for TCR Jbeta segments was used in the multiplex PCR. TCRdb provides this immuneACCESS table in a form limited to in-frame rearrangements. Some clones are lacking; in checked studies, under half of them reflect an unresolved V gene, and why the rest are absent is not known. The sample profile shows some 140,000 clones; approximately 80% of them were found once. Clones ranked in the top ten supply roughly 4% of the sample. Specimen: PBMCs. The receptors shown here come from a woman aged 40 to 49 in good health and CMV-seronegative.

V usage is TRBV6-5 and J usage is TRBJ1-4; D might be TRBD1 (5 bases). The V and J ends lost 5 bases and 2 bases respectively, with 12 bases between them. The CDR3 runs to 15 residues. Germline assignment: CDR1 MNHEY and CDR2 SVGAGI. Here the CDR3 DNA reads TGTGCCAGCAGTAAGACTAGGGACACTAATGAAAAACTGTTTTTT. It encodes CASSKTRDTNEKLFF.

The table lists this clone with a count of one. The chain is built from TRBV7-9 and TRBJ2-7, with D perhaps TRBD1 (6 bases). The germline gives CDR1 SEHNR, CDR2 FQNEAQ (reference sequence). The CDR3 consists of 16 residues. Trimming shortened V by 5 bases and J by 2 bases, and 19 bases separated the two germline ends. CDR3 in amino acids: CASSRQEQGLPYEQYF. CDR3 DNA sequence: TGTGCCAGCAGCAGACAAGAACAGGGTCTCCCCTACGAGCAGTACTTC.

The chain couples TRBV30 to TRBJ1-2; D remains unclear. The CDR3 is 13 amino acids. CDR1 and CDR2 from the germline V gene are GTSNPN and SVGIG (reference sequence). Trimming cost V 2 bases and J 4 bases, with 11 bases left between them. The CDR3 DNA is TGTGCCTGGAGTCCTACGGCTAGCTATGGCTACACCTTC. Protein sequence: CAWSPTASYGYTF.

The CDR3, as DNA: TGTGCCAGCAGGTACACAGGGGGCGAACAGTACTTC. It yields the protein CASRYTGGEQYF. The chain recombines TRBV2 with TRBJ2-7, with 9 bases identical to TRBD1. In germline, CDR1 is SNHLY, CDR2 FYNNEI. The ends lost 6 bases at V and 10 bases at J; junction bases unmatched: 7. The CDR3 spans 12 residues.

The chain carries TRBV19 and TRBJ2-4; no clear D. The V gene lost 3 bases and the J gene lost 0 bases, with 9 bases spanning the gap. The CDR3 length is 15 residues. The germline CDR1 and CDR2 sequences are LNHDA and SQIVND (reference sequence). Here the CDR3 reads CASSMWLQAKNIQYF. The CDR3 DNA reads as TGTGCCAGTAGTATGTGGCTTCAAGCCAAAAACATTCAGTACTTC. Full variable domain (missing parts from reference TRBV19 and TRBJ2-4): DGGITQSPKYLFRKEGQNVTLSCEQNLNHDAMYWYRQDPGQGLRLIYYSQIVNDFQKGDIAEGYSVSREKKESFPLTVTSAQKNPTAFYLCASSMWLQAKNIQYFGAGTRLSVL.

In this sample, this clone turned up once. CDR3 nucleotide sequence: TGTGCCAGCAGGGCTGGGCCTAGCGGGGGGGCCGGAGAGACCCAGTACTTC. It is translated as CASRAGPSGGAGETQYF. The chain is built from TRBV5-4 and TRBJ2-5, with 12 bases lining up with TRBD2. The CDR3 sequence is 17 residues long. Germline trimming cut 5 bases from V and 4 bases from J; bases unmatched to any gene: 12. Germline V CDR1 and CDR2: SGHNT, YYREEE (reference sequence). The whole variable domain, remainder taken from reference TRBV5-4 and TRBJ2-5, is ETGVTQSPTHLIKTRGQQVTLRCSSQSGHNTVSWYQQALGQGPQFIFQYYREEENGRGNFPPRFSGLQFPNYSSELNVNALELDDSALYLCASRAGPSGGAGETQYFGPGTRLLVL.

This clone has just one count. The CDR3 protein is CAISQGQGTNEQYF. The CDR3 region has the DNA TGTGCCATCAGTCAGGGACAGGGTACTAACGAGCAGTACTTC. The genes are TRBV10-3 and TRBJ2-7, with 9 positions matching TRBD1. Germline trimming cut 5 bases from V and 5 bases from J; bases unmatched to any gene: 7. The germline V gene encodes CDR1 ENHRY and CDR2 SYGVKD. The CDR3 loop spans 14 amino acids.

This clone was detected only a few times. The V and J genes are TRBV28 and TRBJ1-5, with no clear D. V gave up 7 bases and J gave up 0 bases, with 4 bases separating them. Germline V gene sequence: CDR1 MDHEN, CDR2 SYDVKM. CDR3 length: 12 residues. CDR3 in DNA: TGTGCCAGCACCGTTAGCAATCAGCCCCAGCATTTT. As protein: CASTVSNQPQHF.

The chain joins TRBV6-1 to TRBJ1-1, with D unresolved. V lost 4 bases and J lost 4, with 7 bases in between. CDR1 is MNHNS, CDR2 SASEGT, per germline. The CDR3 totals 12 residues. The CDR3 loop is CASSVSGTEAFF. DNA of the CDR3: TGTGCCAGCAGTGTTAGTGGCACTGAAGCTTTCTTT.

The V and J genes are TRBV6-4 and TRBJ2-6; D might be TRBD1 (5 bases). Germline V gene sequence: CDR1 MRHNA, CDR2 SNTAGT. Deletions cut 6 bases from V and 4 bases from J, with 16 bases between. This CDR3 has 16 amino acids. The CDR3 loop reads CASSIGALGGANVLTF. CDR3 bases: TGTGCCAGCAGCATAGGGGCTTTGGGCGGGGCCAACGTCCTGACTTTC.

This clone was seen a handful of times. The chain joins TRBV7-2 to TRBJ2-7; D remains unclear. CDR1 is SGHTA and CDR2 is FQGNSA in the germline V gene. CDR3 size: 15 residues. The V end was cut by 0 bases, the J end by 2 bases, with 11 bases between. The CDR3 coding sequence is TGTGCCAGCAGCTTAGCTAGTGCCGATACCTACGAGCAGTACTTC. It yields the protein CASSLASADTYEQYF.

The chain has TRBV6-1 and TRBJ1-5; 9 positions agree with TRBD1. CDR1 is MNHNS and CDR2 is SASEGT in the germline V gene. J was trimmed by 1 base and V by 4 bases; bases with no gene match: 5. This CDR3 has 16 amino acids. CDR3 nucleotides: TGTGCCAGCAGTGGGGCCGGGACAGGGAGCAATCAGCCCCAGCATTTT. The encoded protein is CASSGAGTGSNQPQHF.

This clone appeared a single time. The rearrangement joins TRBV6-4 to TRBJ2-1, with TRBD2 matching 8 bases. The CDR3 consists of 15 residues. Germline CDR1 is MRHNA and CDR2 is SNTAGT. Losses at the gene ends were 6 bases for V and 5 bases for J; bases not matched to a gene: 9. CDR3 sequence reads: CASSARGAPNNEQFF. The CDR3 nucleotides read TGTGCCAGCAGCGCGCGGGGGGCCCCTAACAATGAGCAGTTCTTC.

V gene TRBV6-6 combines with J gene TRBJ1-2, with D unresolved. The V and J ends lost 5 bases and 1 base respectively, with 11 bases between them. Germline CDR1 and CDR2: MNHNY and SVGAGI (reference sequence). CDR3 length: 14 residues. The CDR3 DNA reads as TGTGCCAGCAGTACCCGGGAACTTAACTATGGCTACACCTTC. Its translation: CASSTRELNYGYTF.

The V and J genes are TRBV7-9 and TRBJ1-2, with unresolved D. CDR1 and CDR2 from the germline V gene are SEHNR and FQNEAQ (reference sequence). V dropped 5 bases and J dropped 8 bases, with 21 bases sitting between them. This CDR3 spans 15 amino acids. The CDR3 spells CASSPGGTAGEGYTF. The DNA of the CDR3 is TGTGCCAGCAGCCCCGGAGGAACGGCGGGCGAAGGCTACACCTTC. The full variable domain, completed using reference TRBV7-9 and TRBJ1-2, is DTGVSQNPRHKITKRGQNVTFRCDPISEHNRLYWYRQTLGQGPEFLTYFQNEAQLEKSRLLSDRFSAERPKGSFSTLEIQRTEQGDSAMYLCASSPGGTAGEGYTFGSGTRLTVV.

The J gene is TRBJ1-1, the V gene TRBV13; D uncertain. This CDR3 has 13 amino acids. Trimming removed 4 bases from V and 12 bases from J, with 18 bases in between. Looked up from germline, CDR1 is PRHDT and CDR2 is FYEKMQ (reference sequence). CDR3 residues: CASSSDVQRATFF. The CDR3 DNA reads as TGTGCCAGCAGCTCAGACGTCCAGCGGGCGACTTTCTTT.

The rearrangement uses TRBV6-4 and TRBJ1-1; TRBD1 aligns across 7 bases. Germline CDR1 reads MRHNA; CDR2 reads SNTAGT. J lost 5 bases, V lost 4 bases, and 10 bases had no gene match. The CDR3 is 15 residues long. CDR3 coding DNA: TGTGCCAGCAGTGCGGCTATAGGGGGCGGGACTGAAGCTTTCTTT. Its translation is CASSAAIGGGTEAFF.

The chain combines TRBV5-1 with TRBJ2-7; D might be TRBD2 (5 bases). V was shortened by 4 bases and J by 3 bases, with 14 bases between the two germline ends. Germline-derived CDR1 and CDR2 are SGHRS and YFSETQ. The CDR3 is 14 residues long. The CDR3 coding sequence is TGCGCCAGCAGCAGCAACATCGGGAACTACGAGCAGTACTTC. Translated: CASSSNIGNYEQYF. Together with reference TRBV5-1 and TRBJ2-7, the CDR3 gives the full variable domain: KAGVTQTPRYLIKTRGQQVTLSCSPISGHRSVSWYQQTPGQGLQFLFEYFSETQRNKGNFPGRFSGRQFSNSRSEMNVSTLELGDSALYLCASSSNIGNYEQYFGPGTRLTVT.

This rearrangement joins TRBV6-6 to TRBJ1-2; 8 bases map to TRBD1. This CDR3 is 13 amino acids long. Germline V gives CDR1 MNHNY, CDR2 SVGAGI (reference sequence). Germline trimming cut 7 bases from V and 4 bases from J; bases unmatched to any gene: 5. In DNA form, the CDR3 reads TGTGCCAGCACGTCAGGGGGCCTCTATGGCTACACCTTC. Its translation: CASTSGGLYGYTF.

The V gene is TRBV9, the J gene TRBJ1-1; D gene uncertain. The germline CDR1 and CDR2 sequences are SGDLS and YYNGEE. CDR3 size: 15 residues. V lost 0 bases and J lost 1, with 10 bases in between. CDR3 sequence reads: CASSVGLGGNTEAFF. The DNA for the CDR3 is TGTGCCAGCAGCGTAGGGCTAGGAGGGAACACTGAAGCTTTCTTT.

This chain connects TRBV9 to TRBJ2-1; 7 nucleotides agree with TRBD1. The V gene's germline CDR1 is SGDLS and CDR2 YYNGEE. The CDR3 is 18 amino acids. J was trimmed by 6 bases and V by 4 bases; bases with no gene match: 19. The CDR3 sequence is CASSTRRGGKVDGNEQFF. In nucleotides, the CDR3 is TGTGCCAGCAGCACCCGGAGAGGGGGCAAGGTTGACGGCAATGAGCAGTTCTTC.

This rearrangement joins TRBV19 to TRBJ2-7; 15 bases fit TRBD2. V was pared by 7 bases and J by 5 bases, with 3 bases of the junction left unmatched. CDR3 size: 14 residues. Germline CDR1 LNHDA, CDR2 SQIVND (reference sequence). This chain's CDR3 is CASTGLAGGNEQYF. The CDR3 region has the DNA TGTGCCAGTACGGGACTAGCGGGAGGAAACGAGCAGTACTTC.

The chain uses TRBV6-5 and TRBJ2-7, with 9 bases aligning to TRBD1. With 0 bases clipped from V and 1 base from J, the junction kept 4 bases outside the gene matches. The CDR3 loop spans 16 amino acids. CDR1 is MNHEY, CDR2 SVGAGI, per germline. CDR3: CASSYSGDRGSYEQYF. CDR3 nucleotides: TGTGCCAGCAGTTACTCGGGAGACAGGGGGTCCTACGAGCAGTACTTC.

This chain links TRBV6-5 with TRBJ2-5; possibly TRBD2 for D (5 bases). Germline loops: CDR1 MNHEY, CDR2 SVGAGI. V was clipped by 6 bases and J by 5 bases, with 13 bases between them. The CDR3 has 13 amino acids. The CDR3 protein is CASRTPGRETQYF. CDR3 nucleotides: TGTGCCAGCAGAACCCCGGGAAGGGAGACCCAGTACTTC.

Points on this clone: Relative to the germline gene, one junction end is altered; a read error may explain this. The chain has TRBV10-3 and TRBJ2-7; D is perhaps TRBD1 (5 bases). The CDR3 runs 15 residues. Germline V gives CDR1 ENHRY, CDR2 SYGVKD. CDR3 DNA sequence: TGTGCCATCAGTGAGTCGAAACAGGCCTCCTACGCGCAGTACTTC. The encoded protein is CAISESKQASYAQYF.

The chain employs TRBV30 and TRBJ1-2; no clear D gene. Trimming cost V 3 bases and J 7 bases, with 18 bases left between them. Germline V gene data show CDR1 as GTSNPN and CDR2 as SVGIG (reference sequence). The CDR3 contains 14 residues. The CDR3 region has the DNA TGTGCCTGGAGAGGGCCGGGGTCGGGTTCTGGCTACACCTTC. This sequence encodes CAWRGPGSGSGYTF.

CDR3 in DNA: TGTGCCAGCAGCAGCTCAATGGGGGAGGGCTTCTCTGGGGCCAACGTCCTGACTTTC. Translating it yields CASSSSMGEGFSGANVLTF. The chain combines TRBV13 with TRBJ2-6; TRBD2 aligns across 7 bases. Germline CDR1 reads PRHDT; CDR2 reads FYEKMQ (reference sequence). This CDR3 comprises 19 residues. Trimming at V came to 5 bases and at J to 0 bases, leaving 13 bases not matched to a gene.

Comment on this clone: Relative to the germline gene, one junction end is altered; a read error may explain this. J is TRBJ2-2 and V is TRBV15; D perhaps matches TRBD1 (5 bases). CDR1 LNHNV and CDR2 YYDKDF come from the germline V gene (reference sequence). The CDR3 is made up of 16 amino acids. Here the CDR3 reads CATSNRDSQNNGELFF. The CDR3 nucleotides read TGTGCCACCAGCAACAGAGACAGCCAGAACAACGGGGAGCTGTTTTTT.

The chain couples TRBV10-2 to TRBJ2-7; 8 bases are shared with TRBD2. The CDR3 has 16 amino acids. Looked up from germline, CDR1 is WSHSY and CDR2 is SAAADI. V was clipped by 4 bases and J by 5 bases; unmatched bases: 13. This chain's CDR3 is CASSGGGGSGSDEQYF. CDR3 DNA sequence: TGCGCCAGCAGTGGGGGAGGGGGAAGCGGGAGTGACGAGCAGTACTTC.

The gene calls are TRBV10-3 and TRBJ2-2; D perhaps matches TRBD2 (5 bases). Germline lookup yields CDR1 ENHRY and CDR2 SYGVKD. The CDR3 spans 17 residues. V dropped 0 bases and J dropped 7 bases, with 18 bases sitting between them. In DNA, the CDR3 is TGTGCCATCAGTGAGTCTTACTGGCGGCTAGCTAACGGGGAGCTGTTTTTT. Translated, it gives CAISESYWRLANGELFF.